Shown below are 22 T cell receptor beta chains from a single sample sequenced in a study of T cells after posttransplantation cyclophosphamide. Libraries were prepared by immunoSEQ multiplex PCR; TCRdb keeps only in-frame clonotypes and omits some of them. Of about 52,000 clones in the sample, approximately 94% are singletons; the top ten hold about 3%. Sequenced input: PBMCs. The receptors stem from a woman aged 25 to 39 in good health and a related stem cell transplant donor.

V gene TRBV4-1 combines with J gene TRBJ1-3; 11 bases map to TRBD1. There are 16 residues in the CDR3. Germline trimming cut 5 bases from V and 3 bases from J; bases unmatched to any gene: 6. Germline V gene lookup returns CDR1 MGHRA and CDR2 YSYEKL. The CDR3 DNA reads TGCGCCAGCAGCACAAGGACAGGGGGCGGTGGAAACACCATATATTTT. Translated: CASSTRTGGGGNTIYF.

The J gene is TRBJ1-3, the V gene TRBV5-5; D unresolved. V lost 0 bases and J 2 bases, leaving 15 bases between the germline ends. CDR1 SGHKS and CDR2 YYEKEE come from the germline V gene (reference sequence). This CDR3 is built from 17 residues. The CDR3 coding sequence is TGTGCCAGCAGCTTGGCGCCCTCGGTGTTCGCTGGAAACACCATATATTTT. Protein product: CASSLAPSVFAGNTIYF.

This clone was observed a handful of times. The chain uses TRBV30 and TRBJ1-3; a possible D gene is TRBD1 (5 bases). V gave up 4 bases and J gave up 3 bases, with 7 bases separating them. The germline V gene has CDR1 GTSNPN and CDR2 SVGIG (reference sequence). CDR3 length equals 12 residues. In nucleotides, the CDR3 is TGTGCCTGGACCGACAGTGGAAACACCATATATTTT. This gives the protein CAWTDSGNTIYF.

This chain joins TRBV5-4 and TRBJ1-1, with a weak D call TRBD1 (6 bases). The ends were cut back, 2 bases at V and 2 bases at J, with 10 bases in the middle. Germline V gene lookup returns CDR1 SGHNT and CDR2 YYREEE (reference sequence). CDR3 size: 14 residues. The CDR3 nucleotides read TGTGCCAGCAGCTTCGGACAGTTAAACACTGAAGCTTTCTTT. It specifies CASSFGQLNTEAFF.

This chain links TRBV19 with TRBJ1-1; 7 bases are shared with TRBD1. The CDR3 has 14 amino acids. V trimming: 4 bases; J trimming: 0 bases; junction bases outside the gene matches: 2. Germline CDR1 reads LNHDA; CDR2 reads SQIVND (reference sequence). CDR3 region: CASSTGTVNTEAFF. CDR3 DNA sequence: TGTGCCAGTAGTACGGGGACAGTGAACACTGAAGCTTTCTTT.

CDR3 sequence (DNA): TGTGCCTGGAGTCAAGGGGCCTCAGGGGGTCAGCCCCAGCATTTT. Amino acids: CAWSQGASGGQPQHF. The chain links TRBV30 to TRBJ1-5, with 7 bases matching TRBD1. Germline V gene lookup returns CDR1 GTSNPN and CDR2 SVGIG (reference sequence). The CDR3 has 15 amino acids. V shed 2 bases, J shed 6 bases, and the junction held 10 bases outside the gene matches.

The rearrangement uses TRBV2 and TRBJ1-2; D is perhaps TRBD1 (6 bases). Germline V gene data show CDR1 as SNHLY and CDR2 as FYNNEI. The CDR3 covers 12 residues. V lost 6 bases and J lost 5, with 10 bases in between. The CDR3 DNA reads as TGTGCCAGCAGCGTACAGGGTTATGGCTACACCTTC. Encoded protein: CASSVQGYGYTF.

This clone was seen only a few times. The chain combines TRBV2 with TRBJ2-2, with 8 nucleotides matching TRBD1. Germline CDR1 is SNHLY and CDR2 is FYNNEI. This CDR3 has 15 amino acids. Unmatched junction bases numbered 7, after V lost 4 bases and J lost 6 bases. The CDR3 sequence: CASSVGAGGPGELFF. For the CDR3, the DNA is TGTGCCAGCAGTGTGGGTGCAGGGGGCCCCGGGGAGCTGTTTTTT.

This clone appeared a single time. The chain combines TRBV10-3 with TRBJ2-3, with 7 bases matching TRBD2. The CDR3 runs to 15 residues. After removal of 3 bases from V and 6 bases from J, the junction contained 9 bases not matched to a gene. Germline values: CDR1 ENHRY, CDR2 SYGVKD. The CDR3: CAISERTGGPDTQYF. The DNA for the CDR3 is TGTGCCATCAGTGAAAGAACGGGGGGTCCCGATACGCAGTATTTT.

The chain links TRBV12-5 to TRBJ2-5; weak D call: TRBD2 (6 bases). The J call may be incorrect, as the DNA end agrees better with TRBJ2-7. Looked up from germline, CDR1 is LGHNT and CDR2 is FRNRAP. This CDR3 is 14 amino acids long. This CDR3 reads CASGLRAGSYEQYF. The CDR3 DNA reads as TGTGCTAGTGGTTTAAGGGCGGGGTCCTACGAGCAGTACTTC.

J is TRBJ1-4 and V is TRBV7-9; TRBD1 is a possible D gene (5 bases). V was pared by 5 bases and J by 5 bases, with 24 bases between. Germline values: CDR1 SEHNR, CDR2 FQNEAQ (reference sequence). This CDR3 comprises 18 residues. The CDR3: CASSPGHGGGRRNEKLFF. CDR3 in DNA: TGTGCCAGCAGCCCCGGTCACGGGGGGGGGAGAAGAAATGAAAAACTGTTTTTT.

The chain recombines TRBV18 with TRBJ1-2, with 9 bases identical to TRBD1. The V segment lost 3 bases and the J segment 2 bases; nucleotides outside the gene matches: 13. CDR3 length: 18 residues. CDR1 KGHSH and CDR2 LQKENI come from the germline V gene. The CDR3 spells CASSPFLLRQGENYGYTF. The DNA for the CDR3 is TGTGCCAGCTCACCTTTCCTTTTGAGACAGGGGGAGAACTATGGCTACACCTTC. Supplemented by reference TRBV18 and TRBJ1-2, the full variable domain reads NAGVMQNPRHLVRRRGQEARLRCSPMKGHSHVYWYRQLPEEGLKFMVYLQKENIIDESGMPKERFSAEFPKEGPSILRIQQVVRGDSAAYFCASSPFLLRQGENYGYTFGSGTRLTVV.

Written as DNA, the CDR3 is TGTGCCAGCAGTCCGACGGGACAGGGGGCGTACAATGAGCAGTTCTTC. It specifies CASSPTGQGAYNEQFF. The chain joins TRBV28 to TRBJ2-1; 12 bases align to TRBD1. Trimming took 5 bases from V and 4 from J; bases not matched to a gene: 6. This CDR3 is 16 amino acids long. Germline V gene lookup returns CDR1 MDHEN and CDR2 SYDVKM.

The CDR3 bases are TGTGCCAGCAGCTTACAGGGGGCCACTGAAGCTTTCTTT. Its translation: CASSLQGATEAFF. The V call is TRBV11-3, the J call TRBJ1-1, with TRBD1 matching over 8 bases. The ends lost 2 bases at V and 4 bases at J; junction bases unmatched: 0. Germline CDR1 and CDR2: SGHNT and YENEEA. The length of the CDR3 is 13 residues. The full variable domain, its missing parts supplied by reference TRBV11-3 and TRBJ1-1, is EAGVVQSPRYKIIEKKQPVAFWCNPISGHNTLYWYLQNLGQGPELLIRYENEEAVDDSQLPKDRFSAERLKGVDSTLKIQPAELGDSAVYLCASSLQGATEAFFGQGTRLTVV.

The rearrangement links TRBV7-2 to TRBJ1-4; 8 bases agree with TRBD1. This CDR3 has 14 amino acids. V gave up 3 bases and J gave up 8 bases; unmatched junction bases: 5. Germline CDR1 reads SGHTA; CDR2 reads FQGNSA. CDR3: CASSFKGQGEKLFF. The CDR3 DNA is TGTGCCAGCAGCTTCAAAGGACAGGGCGAAAAACTGTTTTTT.

This chain joins TRBV21-1 and TRBJ2-1; whether TRBD1, the table's D call, matches the DNA was not checked. TRBV21-1 is labeled a pseudogene. This CDR3 comprises 14 residues. Here the CDR3 DNA reads TGTGCCAGCAGCAAAGGGAACAGGAACAATGAGCAGTTCTTC. It codes for CASSKGNRNNEQFF.

This rearrangement joins TRBV7-2 to TRBJ2-5; 9 bases line up with TRBD2. CDR1 and CDR2 from the germline V gene are SGHTA and FQGNSA. This CDR3 contains 15 residues. Trimming took 5 bases from V and 5 from J; bases not matched to a gene: 9. The CDR3, as DNA: TGTGCCAGCAGCGGCGCTAGCGGGGAGGGGGAGACCCAGTACTTC. Translated, it gives CASSGASGEGETQYF.

The CDR3, as DNA: TGTGCCAGCAGCCTACAGATAGCGGGGGGGGACAATGAGCAGTTCTTC. Protein sequence: CASSLQIAGGDNEQFF. The chain links TRBV9 to TRBJ2-1, with 11 bases aligning to TRBD2. Per germline, CDR1 SGDLS and CDR2 YYNGEE. The CDR3 is 16 amino acids. Unmatched junction bases numbered 8, after V lost 4 bases and J lost 5 bases.

The V and J genes are TRBV6-1 and TRBJ2-2; 8 nucleotides agree with TRBD1. Trimming removed 8 bases from V and 8 bases from J; junction bases left unmatched: 10. This CDR3 comprises 14 residues. CDR1 and CDR2 from the germline V gene are MNHNS and SASEGT. Here the CDR3 reads CASRTGFEGGELFF. The CDR3 DNA is TGTGCCAGCCGGACAGGGTTCGAGGGGGGGGAGCTGTTTTTT.

This clone was detected once. The chain couples TRBV28 to TRBJ2-3, with TRBD1 matching 11 bases. The germline V gene has CDR1 MDHEN and CDR2 SYDVKM. Unmatched junction bases numbered 9, after V lost 4 bases and J lost 3 bases. The CDR3 has 17 amino acids. As DNA, the CDR3 is TGTGCCAGCAGTTCGGCGGGACAGGGGGTCATTACAGATACGCAGTATTTT. Translation gives CASSSAGQGVITDTQYF.

This chain uses TRBV7-9 with TRBJ2-2; D not resolved. CDR3 size: 13 residues. Between the trimmed V and J ends, which lost 7 bases and 3 bases, there was a span of 9 bases. Per the germline V gene, CDR1 is SEHNR and CDR2 is FQNEAQ (reference sequence). DNA for the CDR3: TGTGCCAGCAACTCCCAGGACACCGGGGAGCTGTTTTTT. It translates to CASNSQDTGELFF.

The rearrangement links TRBV10-3 to TRBJ1-6; D is possibly TRBD1 (6 bases). V was clipped by 3 bases and J by 4 bases, with 13 bases between them. Germline lookup yields CDR1 ENHRY and CDR2 SYGVKD. The CDR3 consists of 16 residues. For the CDR3, the DNA is TGTGCCATCAGTGAAGGGGGAGCGGAGTATAATTCACCCCTCCACTTT. Protein: CAISEGGAEYNSPLHF.